Below, 22 T cell receptor beta chains from the same sample are listed, as sequenced in a study of T cells in Graves' hyperthyroidism and ophthalmopathy. Template material for amplifying TCR beta CDR3 regions consisted of RNA transcripts. A first-round RT-PCR of the TCR CDR3 used the HTBI primer set. TCRdb passed the multiplex PCR reads through MiXCR, listing each CDR3 protein once. The sample has fewer than 700,000 distinct CDR3 sequences; over 15% are singletons. The sample was blood. These receptors all stem from a woman between 18 and 30 years old with Graves' ophthalmopathy.

This clonotype was observed once. A junction end diverges from the germline sequence, so it may reflect a read error. This chain connects TRBV19 to TRBJ2-2; D is perhaps TRBD2 (5 bases). CDR1 is LNHDA and CDR2 is SQIVND in the germline V gene (reference sequence). The CDR3 runs to 15 residues. The CDR3 loop reads CASSISPVNTGELLF. CDR3 bases: TGTGCCAGTAGTATTAGTCCGGTGAACACCGGGGAGCTGCTTTTT. The whole variable domain, remainder taken from reference TRBV19 and TRBJ2-2, is DGGITQSPKYLFRKEGQNVTLSCEQNLNHDAMYWYRQDPGQGLRLIYYSQIVNDFQKGDIAEGYSVSREKKESFPLTVTSAQKNPTAFYLCASSISPVNTGELLFGEGSRLTVL.

A note on this clonotype: A much larger clone lies a single base off, so this may be a read error. The V and J genes are TRBV30 and TRBJ2-5; 8 positions match TRBD2. The CDR3 totals 19 residues. J gave up 3 bases and V 5 bases, and 23 bases lay outside the gene matches. CDR1 is GTSNPN and CDR2 is SVGIG in the germline V gene (reference sequence). CDR3 region: CAWDRGRTSRQRGKETQYF. DNA for the CDR3: TGTGCCTGGGACCGAGGAAGGACTAGCAGACAACGGGGGAAAGAGACCCAGTACTTC.

The gene calls are TRBV6-5 and TRBJ1-2, with D tentatively TRBD1 (5 bases). Germline V gene data show CDR1 as MNHEY and CDR2 as SVGAGI. V lost 2 bases and J lost 5, with 9 bases in between. The CDR3 consists of 13 residues. CDR3 nucleotides: TGTGCCAGCAGTTACCAAGGGGAGTATGGCTACACCTTC. Translation gives CASSYQGEYGYTF.

This clonotype was picked up many times. The chain carries TRBV5-1 and TRBJ2-7; D is tentatively TRBD1 or TRBD2 (6 bases each). Per germline, CDR1 SGHRS and CDR2 YFSETQ. Between the trimmed V and J ends, which lost 4 bases and 0 bases, there was a span of 11 bases. This CDR3 comprises 14 residues. Here the CDR3 reads CASSPGASSYEQYF. The CDR3 nucleotides are TGCGCCAGCAGCCCGGGGGCCAGCTCCTACGAGCAGTACTTC. The variable domain in full, with the rest retrieved from reference TRBV5-1 and TRBJ2-7, is KAGVTQTPRYLIKTRGQQVTLSCSPISGHRSVSWYQQTPGQGLQFLFEYFSETQRNKGNFPGRFSGRQFSNSRSEMNVSTLELGDSALYLCASSPGASSYEQYFGPGTRLTVT.

Remarks on this clonotype: A much more abundant neighbour one base away suggests this may be a read error. The V call is TRBV12-3 or TRBV12-4, the J call TRBJ1-6; perhaps TRBD1 as D (5 bases). Trimming removed 10 bases at V and 7 bases at J, with 17 bases between. The CDR3 has 14 amino acids. CDR3 in amino acids: CATRQILGNSPLHF. In DNA form, the CDR3 reads TGTGCCACCCGACAGATCCTGGGAAATTCACCCCTCCACTTT.

This clonotype was counted many times. The V call is TRBV11-3, the J call TRBJ1-4, with D uncertain. Germline V lookup: CDR1 SGHNT, CDR2 YENEEA. This CDR3 has 14 amino acids. V was clipped by 5 bases and J by 6 bases, with 13 bases between them. This CDR3 reads CASSPGGGDEKLFF. As DNA, the CDR3 is TGTGCCAGCAGCCCGGGAGGCGGGGATGAAAAACTGTTTTTT.

This clonotype occurred many times. The genes are TRBV7-2 and TRBJ1-6; TRBD1 might be the D (5 bases). V dropped 0 bases and J dropped 12 bases, with 12 bases sitting between them. Per the germline V gene, CDR1 is SGHTA and CDR2 is FQGNSA. There are 14 residues in the CDR3. In DNA, the CDR3 is TGTGCCAGCAGCTTAGCGCTCGGGGCTAAACCCCTCCACTTT. This codes for CASSLALGAKPLHF.

With respect to this clonotype: The junction and the germline gene differ at one end; a read error may be behind it. The rearrangement links TRBV9 to TRBJ2-1; TRBD2 agrees at 10 bases. In germline, CDR1 is SGDLS, CDR2 YYNGEE. This CDR3 region has 15 residues. The CDR3 DNA follows: TGTGCCGGCAGCCTATCCGGGACTAGCGCCGATGAGCAGTTCTTC. The encoded protein is CAGSLSGTSADEQFF.

This clonotype was recorded many times. The chain employs TRBV18 and TRBJ1-1; D call uncertain. Germline V gene sequence: CDR1 KGHSH, CDR2 LQKENI. This CDR3 has 15 amino acids. V was clipped by 3 bases and J by 1 base, with 12 bases between them. Written as DNA, the CDR3 is TGTGCCAGCTCACCCCAGAATGGGCAGAACACTGAAGCTTTCTTT. The encoded protein is CASSPQNGQNTEAFF.

A few counts support this clonotype. The chain links TRBV11-1 to TRBJ1-6; D possibly corresponds to TRBD1 (5 bases). Between the trimmed V and J ends, which lost 8 bases and 9 bases, there was a span of 23 bases. Looked up from germline, CDR1 is SGHAT and CDR2 is FQDESV (reference sequence). The CDR3 is made up of 16 amino acids. The CDR3 is CASGSGPSGRGSPLHF. CDR3 DNA sequence: TGTGCCAGCGGCTCTGGACCGAGTGGGAGGGGTTCACCCCTCCACTTT.

This clonotype was seen a few times. The chain combines TRBV5-8 with TRBJ1-4; D is undetermined. The germline V gene has CDR1 SGHTS and CDR2 YDEGEE. The V gene lost 2 bases and the J gene lost 3 bases, with 8 bases spanning the gap. The CDR3 totals 14 residues. The CDR3 bases are TGTGCCAGCAGCTTCCGCGAGTCTAATGAAAAACTGTTTTTT. Translated, it gives CASSFRESNEKLFF.

This clonotype was counted at least ten times. This chain connects TRBV28 to TRBJ1-5; D remains unclear. Germline CDR1 MDHEN, CDR2 SYDVKM. CDR3 length: 14 amino acids. Trimming took 3 bases from V and 0 from J, leaving 6 bases between them. CDR3 DNA sequence: TGTGCCAGCAGTTTTTACGGTAGCAATCAGCCCCAGCATTTT. Its protein product is CASSFYGSNQPQHF. Looking up the rest from reference TRBV28 and TRBJ1-5 gives the full variable domain: DVKVTQSSRYLVKRTGEKVFLECVQDMDHENMFWYRQDPGLGLRLIYFSYDVKMKEKGDIPEGYSVSREKKERFSLILESASTNQTSMYLCASSFYGSNQPQHFGDGTRLSIL.

This clonotype was seen repeatedly, ten times or more. V is TRBV3-1 and J is TRBJ2-1, with D maybe TRBD2 (5 bases). Germline CDR1 and CDR2: LGHDT and YNNKEL (reference sequence). There are 13 residues in the CDR3. V shed 1 base and J shed 8 bases, with 9 bases lying between them. The CDR3 bases are TGTGCCAGCAGCCAAGTTGAGGGTGATGAGCAGTTCTTC. It specifies CASSQVEGDEQFF.

The chain employs TRBV24-1 and TRBJ1-1; 10 nucleotides line up with TRBD1. This CDR3 has 16 residues. Germline assignment: CDR1 KGHDR and CDR2 SFDVKD. The junction had 9 bases not matched to a gene; V was cut back by 4 bases and J by 5 bases. The CDR3 coding sequence is TGTGCCACCAGTGAGCGAGACAGGGGGCCTTATACTGAAGCTTTCTTT. As protein: CATSERDRGPYTEAFF.

The chain joins TRBV4-1 to TRBJ2-7; 12 bases line up with TRBD2. The J segment lost 3 bases and the V segment lost 3 bases, leaving 6 bases of the junction unmatched. This CDR3 region has 16 residues. The germline CDR1 and CDR2 sequences are MGHRA and YSYEKL. The CDR3 bases are TGCGCCAGCAGCCAGCCGCTAGCGGGGGGGGACTACGAGCAGTACTTC. As protein: CASSQPLAGGDYEQYF.

About this clonotype: A read error may explain this, as a much larger clone is one base away. The chain uses TRBV3-1 and TRBJ2-2; 9 bases line up with TRBD2. Germline V gene sequence: CDR1 LGHDT, CDR2 YNNKEL (reference sequence). This CDR3 has 16 residues. J was trimmed by 3 bases and V by 2 bases; bases with no gene match: 4. This chain's CDR3 is CASSQTSGRHTGELFF. CDR3 coding DNA: TGTGCCAGCAGCCAAACTAGCGGGCGCCACACCGGGGAGCTGTTTTTT.

This clonotype was recorded a few times. The chain joins TRBV6-1 to TRBJ1-5; a weak D match, TRBD1 (5 bases). CDR1 is MNHNS, CDR2 SASEGT, per germline. The V and J ends lost 1 base and 9 bases respectively, with 13 bases between them. The CDR3 length is 14 residues. CDR3 DNA: TGTGCCAGCAGTGAAGAGGAGGGACTCGGGCCCCAGCATTTT. Translating gives CASSEEEGLGPQHF.

This clonotype was counted ten times or more. This sequence joins TRBV3-1 and TRBJ2-5, with TRBD2 matching 9 bases. The CDR3 has 14 amino acids. The ends lost 4 bases at V and 3 bases at J; junction bases unmatched: 3. From germline, CDR1 is LGHDT and CDR2 YNNKEL (reference sequence). CDR3: CASSPLAGEETQYF. The CDR3 bases are TGTGCCAGCAGCCCCTTAGCGGGGGAAGAGACCCAGTACTTC.

This clonotype was found many times. The J gene is TRBJ1-5, the V gene TRBV6-2 or TRBV6-3; perhaps TRBD1 as D (5 bases). The CDR3 extends over 19 amino acids. The V end lost 0 bases, the J end lost 0 bases, and 18 bases lay between the germline ends. In germline, CDR1 is MNHEY, CDR2 SVGEGT. The CDR3 here is CASSYSMDYGTDSNQPQHF. The CDR3, as DNA: TGTGCCAGCAGTTACTCGATGGACTATGGGACGGATAGCAATCAGCCCCAGCATTTT.

This clonotype was found many times. The genes are TRBV11-2 and TRBJ1-5; D is possibly TRBD1 (5 bases). CDR3 size: 15 residues. The ends were cut back, 5 bases at V and 3 bases at J, with 14 bases in the middle. Germline V gene sequence: CDR1 SGHAT, CDR2 FQNNGV. In nucleotides, the CDR3 is TGTGCCAGCAGCCCAGGGAATGGGGCCAATCAGCCCCAGCATTTT. Protein sequence: CASSPGNGANQPQHF.

This clonotype appeared a few times. A read error may be the cause here, since a much bigger clone is one base away. The chain carries TRBV6-1 and TRBJ2-7, with 7 bases identical to TRBD2. The J segment lost 7 bases and the V segment lost 6 bases, leaving 9 bases of the junction unmatched. The CDR3 runs 13 residues. Germline-derived CDR1 and CDR2 are MNHNS and SASEGT. The CDR3 region is CASRSGGVGEQYF. The CDR3 DNA reads as TGTGCCAGCAGATCTGGGGGGGTCGGGGAGCAGTACTTC.

This clonotype appeared many times. CDR3 DNA: TGTGCCAGCAGTCTTTCCGTTCGAGACGAGCAGTACTTC. It codes for CASSLSVRDEQYF. The chain employs TRBV28 and TRBJ2-7; unclear D gene. The CDR3 has 13 amino acids. V dropped 5 bases and J dropped 5 bases, with 13 bases sitting between them. Germline loops: CDR1 MDHEN, CDR2 SYDVKM. Full variable domain (remainder filled in from reference TRBV28 and TRBJ2-7): DVKVTQSSRYLVKRTGEKVFLECVQDMDHENMFWYRQDPGLGLRLIYFSYDVKMKEKGDIPEGYSVSREKKERFSLILESASTNQTSMYLCASSLSVRDEQYFGPGTRLTVT.